This TCR beta chain was retrieved from a study of cytomegalovirus exposure and HLA in healthy donors (dated by TCRdb to 2017 to 2019). General notes on the study: According to a later analysis, the 120 or so validation repertoires were produced on the same platform as the 680 or so repertoires of the first cohort. The study aimed to test whether cataloging public T cell receptors could reveal signatures of past pathogen exposure. A separate validation cohort of about 110 different subjects was used in addition to the approximately 610-subject first cohort. To predict cytomegalovirus infection status, the study brought together high-throughput TCR immunosequencing, statistical association of individual TCRs with disease status, and machine learning. Results and caveats for the whole study, not just this receptor: A later analysis found that TCRs clustered in the first cohort also tended to co-occur in the 110 or so validation repertoires, with approximately 95% of cluster scores above 0. The classifier was reported to diagnose cytomegalovirus status with high specificity and sensitivity in both the original cohort and the validation cohort. In vitro tests confirmed that a few of the cytomegalovirus-associated TCR beta chains recognize cytomegalovirus antigens. The authors suggested that the approach could potentially be generalized to other disease states and immunological phenotypes. Most TCR sequences were seen in very few donors, while some public TCRs were found in many individuals. All 110 or so repertoires were used to score co-occurrence in the validation cohort in a later analysis, because that analysis had no HLA typing for the cohort. A total of some 180 TCR beta chains were listed by the study as associated with cytomegalovirus.

V and J are trimmed by 7 bases and 9 bases, and the gene matches miss 8 bases of the junction. CDR1 and CDR2 (LNHDA, SQIVND) derive from the germline V gene (reference sequence). The CDR3, from cysteine to phenylalanine, totals 12 residues. Only the CDR3 part of the read is kept: 36 bases, read in frame from the first base. This clone was recorded only once. There is no known antigen for this receptor. No much larger clonotype is one base removed from it; base qualities were not supplied. The library was generated by the immunoSEQ multiplex PCR assay. As for how the authors treated the data: A statistical classification framework was built for diagnosing cytomegalovirus status from the catalog of TCR beta chain sequences. Held by TCRdb, this immuneACCESS table contains in-frame sequences only and omits some clones. Under half of the omission traces to an unresolved V gene where checked; the cause of the rest is unknown. The DNA was the basis for D and trimming; V, J and clone size are from that table. The sample profile shows roughly 250,000 clones; approximately 90% of them were found once. Around 3% of the sample goes to the ten largest clones.

The donors belonged to the validation cohort of over a hundred subjects, which was separate from the approximately 700-subject first cohort. This TCR was sampled from a man between 18 and 35 years old in good health and CMV-seronegative. The sample consisted of PBMCs. The rearranged segments are TRBV19 and TRBJ1-1, and 7 junctional nucleotides match TRBD1. The CDR3 protein is CASNPPTGKAFF. The base sequence is TGTGCCAGTAATCCTCCGACAGGGAAAGCTTTCTTT.